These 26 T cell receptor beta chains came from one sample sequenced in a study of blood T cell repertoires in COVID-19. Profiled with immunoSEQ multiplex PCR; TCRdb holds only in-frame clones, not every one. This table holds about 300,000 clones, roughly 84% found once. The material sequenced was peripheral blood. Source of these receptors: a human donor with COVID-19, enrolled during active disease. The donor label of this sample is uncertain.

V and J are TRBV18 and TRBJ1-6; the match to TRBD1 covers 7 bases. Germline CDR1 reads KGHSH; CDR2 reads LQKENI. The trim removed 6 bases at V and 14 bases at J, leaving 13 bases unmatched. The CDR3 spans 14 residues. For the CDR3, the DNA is TGTGCCAGCTCCGCCGGGACAGACACTGGGGCCCTCCACTTT. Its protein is CASSAGTDTGALHF.

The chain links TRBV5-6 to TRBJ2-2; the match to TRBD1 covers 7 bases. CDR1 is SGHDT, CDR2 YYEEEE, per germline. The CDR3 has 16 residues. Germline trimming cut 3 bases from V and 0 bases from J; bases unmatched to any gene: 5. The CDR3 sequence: CASSSRGSANTGELFF. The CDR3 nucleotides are TGTGCCAGCAGCTCCAGGGGGAGCGCGAACACCGGGGAGCTGTTTTTT.

The CDR3 DNA is TGCGCCAGCAGTGAGCCCCCCACCCGTATGTTCACAAGACAGGGTTACACTGAAGCTTTCTTT. It translates to CASSEPPTRMFTRQGYTEAFF. The chain recombines TRBV10-1 with TRBJ1-1; 7 nucleotides align to TRBD1. Germline V lookup: CDR1 WNHNN, CDR2 SYGVQD (reference sequence). The CDR3 is made up of 21 amino acids. J was trimmed by 3 bases and V by 2 bases; bases with no gene match: 24.

CDR3 in DNA: TGTGCCAGCAGTTCGACAGGGGCGCTAGGGTATGAGCAGTTCTTC. Translation: CASSSTGALGYEQFF. J is TRBJ2-1 and V is TRBV28; 8 positions match TRBD1. V dropped 4 bases and J dropped 8; count of bases not matched to a gene: 10. The CDR3 has 15 amino acids. Germline values: CDR1 MDHEN, CDR2 SYDVKM.

CDR3 DNA sequence: TGTGCCACCAGCCAGGCGGGAGGGGTACTCTGCGAGCAGTACTTC. This translates into CATSQAGGVLCEQYF. The rearrangement joins TRBV24-1 to TRBJ2-7; TRBD2 agrees at 9 bases. CDR3 size: 15 residues. Per the germline V gene, CDR1 is KGHDR and CDR2 is SFDVKD. The ends lost 7 bases at V and 6 bases at J; junction bases unmatched: 12.

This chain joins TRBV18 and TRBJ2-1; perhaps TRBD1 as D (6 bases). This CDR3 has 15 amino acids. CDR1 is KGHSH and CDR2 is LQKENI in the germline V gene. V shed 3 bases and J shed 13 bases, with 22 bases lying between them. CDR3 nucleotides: TGTGCCAGCTCACCGACAGGATCAGCCCCTATTCCTCAGTTCTTC. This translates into CASSPTGSAPIPQFF.

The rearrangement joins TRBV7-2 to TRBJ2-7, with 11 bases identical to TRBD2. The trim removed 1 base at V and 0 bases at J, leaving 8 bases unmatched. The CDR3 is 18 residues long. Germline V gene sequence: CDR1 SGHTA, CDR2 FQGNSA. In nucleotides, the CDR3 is TGTGCCAGCAGCTTAGTACCTAGCGGGAGGTCGAGCTCCTACGAGCAGTACTTC. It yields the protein CASSLVPSGRSSSYEQYF.

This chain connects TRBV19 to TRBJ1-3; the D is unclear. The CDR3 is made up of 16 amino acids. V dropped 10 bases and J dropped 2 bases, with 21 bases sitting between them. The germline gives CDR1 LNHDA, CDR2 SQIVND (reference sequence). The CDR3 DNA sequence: TGTGCCAAGAGTAGGGCCTGGGGAGGTACTGGAAACACCATATATTTT. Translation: CAKSRAWGGTGNTIYF.

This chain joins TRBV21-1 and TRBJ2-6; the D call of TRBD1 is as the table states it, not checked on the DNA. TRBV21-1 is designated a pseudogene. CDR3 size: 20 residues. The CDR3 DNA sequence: TGTGCCAGCAGCAAAGATTGGCCCAGCAGGGGATCCACTGGGGCCAACGTCCTGACTTTC. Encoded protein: CASSKDWPSRGSTGANVLTF.

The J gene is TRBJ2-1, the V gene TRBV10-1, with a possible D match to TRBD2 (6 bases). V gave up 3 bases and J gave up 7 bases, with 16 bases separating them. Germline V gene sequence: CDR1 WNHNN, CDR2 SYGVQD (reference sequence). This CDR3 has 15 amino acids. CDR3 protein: CASSEFSMAGNEQFF. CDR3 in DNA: TGCGCCAGCAGTGAATTTAGTATGGCGGGAAATGAGCAGTTCTTC.

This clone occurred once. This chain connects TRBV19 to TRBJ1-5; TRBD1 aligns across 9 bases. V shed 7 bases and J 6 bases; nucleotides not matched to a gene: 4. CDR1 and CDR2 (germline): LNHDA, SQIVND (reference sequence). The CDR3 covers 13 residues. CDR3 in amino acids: CASNKDRGQPQHF. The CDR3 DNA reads TGTGCCAGTAATAAGGACAGGGGTCAGCCCCAGCATTTT.

DNA for the CDR3: TGTGCCAGCTCACTCGCCGGGGCCGGGGGGAAGACCCAGTACTTC. It translates to CASSLAGAGGKTQYF. The chain recombines TRBV18 with TRBJ2-5, with 7 bases identical to TRBD2. The CDR3 is 15 amino acids. The germline CDR1 and CDR2 sequences are KGHSH and LQKENI. The junction had 11 bases not matched to a gene; V was cut back by 4 bases and J by 6 bases.

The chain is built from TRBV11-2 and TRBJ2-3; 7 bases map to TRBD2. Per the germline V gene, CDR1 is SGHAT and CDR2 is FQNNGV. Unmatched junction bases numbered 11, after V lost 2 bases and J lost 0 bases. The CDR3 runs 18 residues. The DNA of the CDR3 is TGTGCCAGCAGCTTATCGGGGGGTTGGGGAGGGAGCACAGATACGCAGTATTTT. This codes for CASSLSGGWGGSTDTQYF.

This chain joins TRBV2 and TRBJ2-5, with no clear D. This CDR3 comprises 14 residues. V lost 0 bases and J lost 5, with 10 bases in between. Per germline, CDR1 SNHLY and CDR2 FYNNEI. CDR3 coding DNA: TGTGCCAGCAGTGAAGCGGTCTACCGGGAGACCCAGTACTTC. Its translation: CASSEAVYRETQYF.

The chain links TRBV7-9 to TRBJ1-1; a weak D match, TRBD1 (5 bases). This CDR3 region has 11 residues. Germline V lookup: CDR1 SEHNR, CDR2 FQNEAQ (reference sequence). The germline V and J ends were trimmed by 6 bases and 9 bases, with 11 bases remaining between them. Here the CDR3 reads CASRSTVKAFF. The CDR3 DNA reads TGTGCCAGCAGGTCGACAGTTAAAGCTTTCTTT.

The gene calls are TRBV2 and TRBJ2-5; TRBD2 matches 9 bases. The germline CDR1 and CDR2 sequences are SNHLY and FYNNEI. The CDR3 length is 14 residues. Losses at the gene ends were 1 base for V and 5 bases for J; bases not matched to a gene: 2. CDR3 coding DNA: TGTGCCAGCAGTGAAGTAGCGGGAGTTGAGACCCAGTACTTC. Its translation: CASSEVAGVETQYF.

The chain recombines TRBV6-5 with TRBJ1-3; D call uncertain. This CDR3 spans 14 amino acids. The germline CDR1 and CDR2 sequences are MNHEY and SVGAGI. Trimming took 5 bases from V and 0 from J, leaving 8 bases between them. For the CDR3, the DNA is TGTGCCAGCAGTCCCCGGTTCTCTGGAAACACCATATATTTT. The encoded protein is CASSPRFSGNTIYF.

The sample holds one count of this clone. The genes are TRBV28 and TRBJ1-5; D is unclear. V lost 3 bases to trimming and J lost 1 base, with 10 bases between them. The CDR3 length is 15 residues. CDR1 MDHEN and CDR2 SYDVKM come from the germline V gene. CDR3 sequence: CASSFAGGSNQPQHF. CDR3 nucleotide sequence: TGTGCCAGCAGTTTTGCGGGCGGGAGCAATCAGCCCCAGCATTTT.

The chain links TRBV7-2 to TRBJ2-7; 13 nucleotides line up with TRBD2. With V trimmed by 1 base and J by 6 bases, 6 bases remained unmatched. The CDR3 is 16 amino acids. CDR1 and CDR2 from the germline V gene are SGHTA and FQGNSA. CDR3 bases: TGTGCCAGCAGCTTAGAGTGGACTAGCGGGAGCTTCGAGCAGTACTTC. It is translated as CASSLEWTSGSFEQYF.

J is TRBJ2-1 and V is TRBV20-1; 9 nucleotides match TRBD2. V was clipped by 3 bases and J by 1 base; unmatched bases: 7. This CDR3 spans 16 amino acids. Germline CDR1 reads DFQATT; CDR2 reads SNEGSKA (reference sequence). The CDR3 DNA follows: TGCAGTGCTAGTCCCTTCAGCGGGAGGTCCTACAATGAGCAGTTCTTC. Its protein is CSASPFSGRSYNEQFF.

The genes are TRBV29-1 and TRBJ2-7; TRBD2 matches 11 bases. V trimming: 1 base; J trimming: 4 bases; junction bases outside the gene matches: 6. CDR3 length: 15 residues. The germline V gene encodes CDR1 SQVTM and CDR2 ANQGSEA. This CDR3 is CSVEGFTSGSYEQYF. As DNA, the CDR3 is TGCAGCGTTGAAGGCTTCACTAGCGGGAGTTACGAGCAGTACTTC.

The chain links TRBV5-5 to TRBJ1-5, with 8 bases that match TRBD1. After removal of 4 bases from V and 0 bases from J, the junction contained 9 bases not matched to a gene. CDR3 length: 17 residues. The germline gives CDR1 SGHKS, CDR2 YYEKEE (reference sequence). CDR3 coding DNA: TGTGCCAGCAGCAGGACAGGGCCCCGAAATAGCAATCAGCCCCAGCATTTT. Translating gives CASSRTGPRNSNQPQHF.

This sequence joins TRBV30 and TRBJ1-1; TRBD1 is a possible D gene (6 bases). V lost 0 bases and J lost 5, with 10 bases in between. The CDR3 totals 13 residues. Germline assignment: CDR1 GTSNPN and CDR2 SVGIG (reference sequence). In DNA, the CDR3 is TGTGCCTGGAGTGTTATTCAGGGGACTGAAGCTTTCTTT. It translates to CAWSVIQGTEAFF.

Here the CDR3 DNA reads TGTGCCAGCAGCTCGGGACTCATCCAGTACGAGCAGTACTTC. This gives the protein CASSSGLIQYEQYF. The chain has TRBV5-6 and TRBJ2-7, with a possible D match to TRBD2 (6 bases). Germline V CDR1 and CDR2: SGHDT, YYEEEE. The CDR3 spans 14 residues. Trimming left V 3 bases short and J 4 bases short, with 14 bases between. The full variable domain, completed using reference TRBV5-6 and TRBJ2-7, is DAGVTQSPTHLIKTRGQQVTLRCSPKSGHDTVSWYQQALGQGPQFIFQYYEEEERQRGNFPDRFSGHQFPNYSSELNVNALLLGDSALYLCASSSGLIQYEQYFGPGTRLTVT.

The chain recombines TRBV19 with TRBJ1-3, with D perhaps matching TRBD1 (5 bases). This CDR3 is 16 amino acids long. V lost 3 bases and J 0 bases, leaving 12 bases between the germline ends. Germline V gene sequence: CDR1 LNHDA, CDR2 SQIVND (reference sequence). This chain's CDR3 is CASSISWGSSGNTIYF. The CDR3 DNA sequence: TGTGCCAGTAGTATTTCTTGGGGCAGCTCTGGAAACACCATATATTTT.

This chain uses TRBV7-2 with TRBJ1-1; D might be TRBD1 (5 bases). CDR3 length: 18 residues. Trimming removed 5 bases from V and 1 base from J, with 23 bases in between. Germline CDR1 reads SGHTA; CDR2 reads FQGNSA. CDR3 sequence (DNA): TGTGCCAGCAGCCGGGGGGGAGGGACCCCTACCCAGAACACTGAAGCTTTCTTT. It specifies CASSRGGGTPTQNTEAFF. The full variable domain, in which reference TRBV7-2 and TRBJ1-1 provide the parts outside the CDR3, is GAGVSQSPSNKVTEKGKDVELRCDPISGHTALYWYRQSLGQGLEFLIYFQGNSAPDKSGLPSDRFSAERTGGSVSTLTIQRTQQEDSAVYLCASSRGGGTPTQNTEAFFGQGTRLTVV.